One and the same sample provided the 8 T cell receptor beta chains below, sequenced in a study of T-cell reconstitution after alpha-beta-depleted transplantation in children. The TCRbeta library was prepared with unique molecular identifiers. TCRdb analysed the PCR reads with MiXCR anew, one entry per CDR3 protein. The profile covers 200,000 to 300,000 distinct CDR3 sequences, with roughly 26% appearing a single time and 2% to 3% taken by the ten largest. This sample comprised PBMCs, obtained before TCRalphabeta/CD19-depleted stem cell transplant. Receptor source: a girl aged 2-10 years with Fanconi anemia, due to receive a stem cell transplant.

This clonotype was observed at least ten times. This chain links TRBV29-1 with TRBJ2-1; D tentatively fits TRBD1 or TRBD2 (5 bases each). Germline CDR1 reads SQVTM; CDR2 reads ANQGSEA. The V gene lost 5 bases and the J gene lost 5 bases, with 13 bases spanning the gap. The CDR3 is made up of 13 amino acids. The CDR3 DNA sequence: TGCAGCGTTCCCCGGGACGTAAACAATGAGCAGTTCTTC. It translates to CSVPRDVNNEQFF.

The chain recombines TRBV11-3 with TRBJ2-1, with D possibly being TRBD1 or TRBD2 (6 bases each). The CDR3 totals 15 residues. CDR1 and CDR2 (germline): SGHNT, YENEEA. V was trimmed by 5 bases and J by 4 bases, leaving 15 bases between them. CDR3 amino acids: CASSRYSGQYNEQFF. In nucleotides, the CDR3 is TGTGCCAGCAGCCGATATAGCGGACAGTACAATGAGCAGTTCTTC.

V gene TRBV7-2 combines with J gene TRBJ2-7; 10 bases fit TRBD2. V gave up 2 bases and J gave up 4 bases; unmatched junction bases: 8. The germline CDR1 and CDR2 sequences are SGHTA and FQGNSA. There are 16 residues in the CDR3. CDR3 residues: CASSLYLAGGSYEQYF. CDR3 sequence (DNA): TGTGCCAGCAGCTTATACTTAGCGGGGGGTTCGTACGAGCAGTACTTC.

This sequence joins TRBV4-1 and TRBJ2-1, with a possible D match to TRBD1 (5 bases). Per germline, CDR1 MGHRA and CDR2 YSYEKL. The ends were cut back, 0 bases at V and 3 bases at J, with 15 bases in the middle. The CDR3 is 17 residues long. DNA of the CDR3: TGCGCCAGCAGCCAAGATCTTCAGGGAAACTACTACAATGAGCAGTTCTTC. Amino acids: CASSQDLQGNYYNEQFF.

The V call is TRBV28, the J call TRBJ2-2; 11 bases are a match to TRBD1. The junction had 6 bases not matched to a gene; V was cut back by 5 bases and J by 7 bases. The CDR3 contains 15 residues. Germline V lookup: CDR1 MDHEN, CDR2 SYDVKM. The CDR3: CASSPRTGGGGELFF. Written as DNA, the CDR3 is TGTGCCAGCAGTCCTCGGACAGGGGGCGGCGGGGAGCTGTTTTTT.

V and J are TRBV29-1 and TRBJ2-1, with D possibly being TRBD1 (5 bases). Germline CDR1 is SQVTM and CDR2 is ANQGSEA. This CDR3 region has 12 residues. V was trimmed by 4 bases and J by 8 bases, leaving 12 bases between them. The CDR3 DNA reads as TGCAGCGTTGTTAGGGGCGCCGATGAGCAGTTCTTC. This gives the protein CSVVRGADEQFF.

This chain connects TRBV29-1 to TRBJ1-4, with D hard to call. The CDR3 has 13 amino acids. The V end was cut by 6 bases, the J end by 0 bases, with 8 bases between. CDR1 and CDR2 from the germline V gene are SQVTM and ANQGSEA. In DNA, the CDR3 is TGCAGCGTATACAGAGCAACTAATGAAAAACTGTTTTTT. Encoded protein: CSVYRATNEKLFF. The variable domain in full, with the rest retrieved from reference TRBV29-1 and TRBJ1-4, is SAVISQKPSRDICQRGTSLTIQCQVDSQVTMMFWYRQQPGQSLTLIATANQGSEATYESGFVIDKFPISRPNLTFSTLTVSNMSPEDSSIYLCSVYRATNEKLFFGSGTQLSVL.

This clonotype has only a few counts. The rearrangement joins TRBV20-1 to TRBJ1-1; D remains unclear. The CDR3 is made up of 12 amino acids. Germline values: CDR1 DFQATT, CDR2 SNEGSKA (reference sequence). The V end was cut by 4 bases, the J end by 1 base, with 7 bases between. CDR3 sequence reads: CSAKQQNTEAFF. The CDR3 DNA reads as TGCAGTGCTAAACAACAGAACACTGAAGCTTTCTTT.